These 27 T cell receptor beta chains were sequenced from one sample in a study of CD8+CD57+ T cells in acquired aplastic anemia. Patients selected for sequencing had displayed CD8+CD57+ cell expansion by flow cytometry. CDR3 and TCR beta VDJ profiling relied on genomic DNA as the template. TCRdb used MiXCR to reprocess the reads, holding one entry per CDR3 protein. The sample lists around 290,000 distinct CDR3 sequences; roughly 59% were seen once. Material: sorted CD4+, CD8+, or CD8+CD57+ T cells (not recorded which) from PBMCs. The receptor set was obtained from a human donor with aplastic anemia.

Notes on this clonotype: The junction departs from the called germline gene at one end, perhaps through a read error. The J gene is TRBJ2-2, the V gene TRBV25-1; either TRBD1 or TRBD2 may supply D (6 bases each). The CDR3 totals 16 residues. Germline assignment: CDR1 MGHDK and CDR2 SYGVNS. Written as DNA, the CDR3 is TGTACCAGCAGTGAAATAGGGGGGAGGCACACCGGGGAGCTGTTTTTT. This translates into CTSSEIGGRHTGELFF.

The CDR3 coding sequence is TGTGCCAGCACCTCCGGGTGGGCCCTAAATCAGCCCCAGCATTTT. Its translation is CASTSGWALNQPQHF. V usage is TRBV2 and J usage is TRBJ1-5; no clear D gene. CDR3 length: 15 amino acids. Germline V gene data show CDR1 as SNHLY and CDR2 as FYNNEI. V dropped 7 bases and J dropped 4 bases, with 17 bases sitting between them.

V is TRBV25-1 and J is TRBJ2-5; 7 bases map to TRBD1. CDR1 and CDR2 from the germline V gene are MGHDK and SYGVNS. J gave up 2 bases and V 5 bases, and 8 bases lay outside the gene matches. The CDR3 consists of 15 residues. CDR3 DNA sequence: TGTGCCAGCAGTACTTATACAGGGGTTCAAGAGACCCAGTACTTC. Translation gives CASSTYTGVQETQYF.

This clonotype was detected a few times. This chain joins TRBV7-6 and TRBJ2-2; possibly TRBD2 for D (5 bases). Germline lookup yields CDR1 SGHVS and CDR2 FNYEAQ. Between the trimmed V and J ends, which lost 0 bases and 5 bases, there was a span of 10 bases. The CDR3 runs to 15 residues. CDR3 nucleotides: TGTGCCAGCAGCTTAGCAGGCGGGCAGACCGGGGAGCTGTTTTTT. It translates to CASSLAGGQTGELFF.

On this clonotype itself: An end of the junction does not agree with germline; a read error may underlie this. V gene TRBV20-1 combines with J gene TRBJ2-7, with D perhaps matching TRBD1 (6 bases). CDR3 length: 14 amino acids. CDR1 DFQATT and CDR2 SNEGSKA come from the germline V gene (reference sequence). CDR3 coding DNA: TGCAGTGCTTCGACAGGCGGCGATTCCTACGGGCAGTACTTC. It yields the protein CSASTGGDSYGQYF.

The rearrangement links TRBV11-3 to TRBJ2-7; D remains unclear. The V and J ends lost 4 bases and 2 bases respectively, with 3 bases between them. CDR3 size: 11 residues. Germline V gives CDR1 SGHNT, CDR2 YENEEA. The CDR3 DNA follows: TGTGCCAGCAGCTGGGCCTACGAGCAGTACTTC. Its protein is CASSWAYEQYF.

This clonotype turned up a few times. A much larger clone is a single base away; this may be a read error. The J gene is TRBJ2-7, the V gene TRBV19; D perhaps matches TRBD2 (6 bases). The CDR3 is made up of 13 amino acids. V dropped 8 bases and J dropped 6 bases, with 17 bases sitting between them. Germline V lookup: CDR1 LNHDA, CDR2 SQIVND (reference sequence). CDR3 DNA: TGTGCCAGTGGCCCCGGGCGGGGTCTCGAGCAGTACTTC. Translated: CASGPGRGLEQYF.

This chain uses TRBV9 with TRBJ2-7; 8 bases fit TRBD1. This CDR3 region has 13 residues. V lost 5 bases to trimming and J lost 5 bases; unmatched junction nucleotides: 6. Per the germline V gene, CDR1 is SGDLS and CDR2 is YYNGEE. CDR3 region: CASSVQGADEQYF. CDR3 in DNA: TGTGCCAGCAGTGTGCAGGGGGCCGACGAGCAGTACTTC.

V and J are TRBV24-1 and TRBJ1-1, with D hard to call. The CDR3 is 14 amino acids. V lost 8 bases to trimming and J lost 0 bases, with 12 bases between them. The germline V gene encodes CDR1 KGHDR and CDR2 SFDVKD. The CDR3 region has the DNA TGTGCCACCATGTGTCGGGAAGTGAACACTGAAGCTTTCTTT. Amino acid sequence: CATMCREVNTEAFF.

A word on this clonotype: One end of the junction does not line up with germline, which may come from a read error. The rearrangement uses TRBV2 and TRBJ2-7; D may be TRBD1 (5 bases). The CDR3 spans 13 residues. Germline CDR1 reads SNHLY; CDR2 reads FYNNEI. CDR3 residues: CASSTQGSCEQYF. The CDR3 DNA sequence: TGTGCCAGCTCCACCCAGGGCTCCTGCGAGCAGTACTTC.

The chain joins TRBV27 to TRBJ2-3; no firm D call. Trimming took 6 bases from V and 7 from J, leaving 11 bases between them. The CDR3 loop spans 12 amino acids. Germline V gene data show CDR1 as MNHEY and CDR2 as SMNVEV (reference sequence). CDR3 protein: CASSKNSNTQYF. For the CDR3, the DNA is TGTGCCAGCAGCAAGAATTCAAATACGCAGTATTTT.

Many counts were recorded for this clonotype. V usage is TRBV6-5 and J usage is TRBJ1-5; unclear D gene. V was trimmed by 2 bases and J by 4 bases, leaving 6 bases between them. This CDR3 contains 13 residues. Germline assignment: CDR1 MNHEY and CDR2 SVGAGI. The CDR3 region is CASSYTSNQPQHF. For the CDR3, the DNA is TGTGCCAGCAGTTACACCTCTAATCAGCCCCAGCATTTT.

The rearrangement uses TRBV2 and TRBJ1-1; D perhaps matches TRBD1 (5 bases). CDR1 and CDR2 from the germline V gene are SNHLY and FYNNEI. This CDR3 spans 12 amino acids. The V end was cut by 9 bases, the J end by 4 bases, with 12 bases between. The DNA of the CDR3 is TGTGCCAGTGGGACGGTGGGCACTGAAGCTTTCTTT. Translation gives CASGTVGTEAFF.

This clonotype was counted a few times. This chain connects TRBV20-1 to TRBJ2-5, with 9 bases fitting TRBD2. This CDR3 spans 15 amino acids. V gave up 1 base and J gave up 5 bases; unmatched junction bases: 8. The germline V gene has CDR1 DFQATT and CDR2 SNEGSKA (reference sequence). The DNA for the CDR3 is TGCAGTGCTAGAGCTCCCGGACTAGCGAGGGAGACCCAGTACTTC. This codes for CSARAPGLARETQYF.

Ten or more counts support this clonotype. J is TRBJ2-1 and V is TRBV29-1; tentative D call: TRBD1 (5 bases). With 1 base removed from V and 9 bases from J, the gap between germline ends came to 19 bases. This CDR3 has 15 amino acids. In germline, CDR1 is SQVTM, CDR2 ANQGSEA. The CDR3 region has the DNA TGCAGCGTTGAAGGGGAACAGGTGAGGACGGGTGAGCAGTTCTTC. Its translation: CSVEGEQVRTGEQFF.

The chain employs TRBV9 and TRBJ1-6, with 8 bases aligning to TRBD1. Germline CDR1 reads SGDLS; CDR2 reads YYNGEE. V lost 4 bases to trimming and J lost 7 bases; unmatched junction nucleotides: 7. The CDR3 consists of 15 residues. This CDR3 reads CASSPWTGMNSPLHF. The CDR3 bases are TGTGCCAGCAGCCCTTGGACAGGGATGAATTCACCCCTCCACTTT.

The chain carries TRBV14 and TRBJ1-6; TRBD1 aligns across 7 bases. The CDR3 spans 13 residues. CDR1 and CDR2 from the germline V gene are SGHDN and FVKESK. The J segment lost 9 bases and the V segment lost 5 bases, leaving 4 bases of the junction unmatched. CDR3 amino acids: CASSGQEVSPLHF. CDR3 sequence (DNA): TGTGCCAGCAGCGGACAGGAGGTTTCACCCCTCCACTTT. The full variable domain, its missing parts supplied by reference TRBV14 and TRBJ1-6, is EAGVTQFPSHSVIEKGQTVTLRCDPISGHDNLYWYRRVMGKEIKFLLHFVKESKQDESGMPNNRFLAERTGGTYSTLKVQPAELEDSGVYFCASSGQEVSPLHFGNGTRLTVT.

This chain joins TRBV7-9 and TRBJ2-7, with 11 nucleotides matching TRBD2. CDR1 and CDR2 from the germline V gene are SEHNR and FQNEAQ (reference sequence). The CDR3 totals 16 residues. V gave up 5 bases and J gave up 0 bases; unmatched junction bases: 6. CDR3 sequence reads: CASSPTSGRSSYEQYF. Here the CDR3 DNA reads TGTGCCAGCAGCCCCACTAGCGGGAGAAGCTCCTACGAGCAGTACTTC.

This clonotype was recorded a few times. V gene TRBV18 combines with J gene TRBJ2-1, with 7 bases that match TRBD2. Trimming took 1 base from V and 6 from J; bases not matched to a gene: 6. This CDR3 has 15 residues. CDR1 and CDR2 (germline): KGHSH, LQKENI. The CDR3 sequence is CASSPLPGGFNEQFF. DNA of the CDR3: TGTGCCAGCTCACCACTTCCCGGGGGGTTCAATGAGCAGTTCTTC.

This chain links TRBV20-1 with TRBJ1-1, with D uncertain. Germline CDR1 is DFQATT and CDR2 is SNEGSKA (reference sequence). There are 12 residues in the CDR3. V lost 0 bases and J 10 bases, leaving 12 bases between the germline ends. CDR3 sequence: CSAREGAGGAFF. The DNA of the CDR3 is TGCAGTGCTAGAGAGGGCGCCGGTGGAGCTTTCTTT.

CDR3 loop: CATLVCSAQLAGGISEQFF. The CDR3 coding sequence is TGTGCCACCCTAGTATGCAGTGCCCAACTAGCGGGGGGCATAAGTGAGCAGTTCTTC. The chain is built from TRBV19 and TRBJ2-1; 12 nucleotides match TRBD2. The CDR3 runs to 19 residues. CDR1 and CDR2 (germline): LNHDA, SQIVND (reference sequence). With V trimmed by 10 bases and J by 9 bases, 25 bases remained unmatched.

This chain connects TRBV12-3 or TRBV12-4 to TRBJ1-1; D is uncertain. The CDR3 runs 11 residues. The V end was cut by 8 bases, the J end by 5 bases, with 9 bases between. The CDR3 is CASGIFTEAFF. The CDR3 DNA reads as TGTGCCAGCGGCATCTTTACTGAAGCTTTCTTT.

The V gene is TRBV10-3, the J gene TRBJ2-3, with 7 bases matching TRBD2. Trimming cost V 6 bases and J 2 bases; bases outside gene matches: 8. Germline V CDR1 and CDR2: ENHRY, SYGVKD. The CDR3 spans 15 residues. Here the CDR3 DNA reads TGTGCCATCAGCCCCAGCGGGATCATCACAGATACGCAGTATTTT. Protein product: CAISPSGIITDTQYF.

J is TRBJ2-7 and V is TRBV20-1; D not certain. Trimming shortened V by 2 bases and J by 1 base, and 12 bases separated the two germline ends. This CDR3 has 14 residues. Germline V CDR1 and CDR2: DFQATT, SNEGSKA (reference sequence). The DNA for the CDR3 is TGCAGTGCTAGACCCTTTCGGCGATCCTACGAGCAGTACTTC. This translates into CSARPFRRSYEQYF.

The V and J genes are TRBV7-9 and TRBJ2-2; D is perhaps TRBD1 (6 bases). Germline values: CDR1 SEHNR, CDR2 FQNEAQ (reference sequence). Trimming removed 3 bases at V and 3 bases at J, with 17 bases between. This CDR3 has 17 residues. The CDR3 DNA sequence: TGTGCCAGCAGCTTGGCCTCGGGACACAGCTACACCGGGGAGCTGTTTTTT. It specifies CASSLASGHSYTGELFF.

This clonotype was seen many times. V is TRBV11-2 and J is TRBJ1-6; the D is unclear. V was trimmed by 5 bases and J by 0 bases, leaving 14 bases between them. Germline V gene data show CDR1 as SGHAT and CDR2 as FQNNGV. This CDR3 has 17 amino acids. CDR3 amino acids: CASSPSTVSSYNSPLHF. DNA of the CDR3: TGTGCCAGCAGCCCGTCGACGGTTAGCTCCTATAATTCACCCCTCCACTTT.

The genes are TRBV7-9 and TRBJ2-7; 8 nucleotides align to TRBD1. Germline V gene sequence: CDR1 SEHNR, CDR2 FQNEAQ (reference sequence). The J segment lost 5 bases and the V segment lost 3 bases, leaving 6 bases of the junction unmatched. There are 14 residues in the CDR3. The CDR3, as DNA: TGTGCCAGCAGCTTCTCCACACAGGGGGACGAGCAGTACTTC. Encoded protein: CASSFSTQGDEQYF. Combining the CDR3 with reference TRBV7-9 and TRBJ2-7 gives the whole variable domain DTGVSQNPRHKITKRGQNVTFRCDPISEHNRLYWYRQTLGQGPEFLTYFQNEAQLEKSRLLSDRFSAERPKGSFSTLEIQRTEQGDSAMYLCASSFSTQGDEQYFGPGTRLTVT.